Below, 27 T cell receptor beta chains from the same sample are listed, as sequenced in a study of blood T cell repertoires in COVID-19. Some clones are missing from TCRdb's copy, which holds only in-frame ones; the method was immunoSEQ multiplex PCR. This sample has roughly 22,000 clones, with just over 90% found just once. The specimen sequenced was peripheral blood. Every receptor here comes from a man between 70 and 80 years old with active COVID-19.

V usage is TRBV2 and J usage is TRBJ2-1; weak D call: TRBD2 (5 bases). From germline, CDR1 is SNHLY and CDR2 FYNNEI. The length of the CDR3 is 16 residues. The ends were cut back, 8 bases at V and 0 bases at J, with 17 bases in the middle. The CDR3 region has the DNA TGTGCCAGCTTCCTGGACTCGAGCTACTCCTACAATGAGCAGTTCTTC. This codes for CASFLDSSYSYNEQFF. The whole variable domain, remainder taken from reference TRBV2 and TRBJ2-1, is EPEVTQTPSHQVTQMGQEVILRCVPISNHLYFYWYRQILGQKVEFLVSFYNNEISEKSEIFDDQFSVERPDGSNFTLKIRSTKLEDSAMYFCASFLDSSYSYNEQFFGPGTRLTVL.

This chain connects TRBV11-2 to TRBJ2-5; TRBD1 might be the D (6 bases). The germline gives CDR1 SGHAT, CDR2 FQNNGV. This CDR3 comprises 16 residues. The germline V and J ends were trimmed by 1 base and 2 bases, with 14 bases remaining between them. The CDR3 DNA reads TGTGCCAGCAGCTTAGGAGGAGACAGGACACAAGAGACCCAGTACTTC. This codes for CASSLGGDRTQETQYF. Full variable domain (outside the CDR3, taken from reference TRBV11-2 and TRBJ2-5): EAGVAQSPRYKIIEKRQSVAFWCNPISGHATLYWYQQILGQGPKLLIQFQNNGVVDDSQLPKDRFSAERLKGVDSTLKIQPAKLEDSAVYLCASSLGGDRTQETQYFGPGTRLLVL.

The chain has TRBV2 and TRBJ2-5, with 10 bases lining up with TRBD1. There are 14 residues in the CDR3. V gave up 6 bases and J gave up 6 bases; unmatched junction bases: 7. Germline CDR1 is SNHLY and CDR2 is FYNNEI. As DNA, the CDR3 is TGTGCCAGCAGGGTTAGACAGGGGGCGAAGACCCAGTACTTC. Residues: CASRVRQGAKTQYF.

This clone was detected only once. This chain uses TRBV11-2 with TRBJ2-5; TRBD1 aligns across 9 bases. The germline gives CDR1 SGHAT, CDR2 FQNNGV. The CDR3 contains 16 residues. V dropped 5 bases and J dropped 5; count of bases not matched to a gene: 12. This chain's CDR3 is CASSQAGQGYSETQYF. CDR3 nucleotide sequence: TGTGCCAGCAGCCAGGCGGGACAGGGTTATTCGGAGACCCAGTACTTC. Filled out from reference TRBV11-2 and TRBJ2-5, the complete variable domain reads EAGVAQSPRYKIIEKRQSVAFWCNPISGHATLYWYQQILGQGPKLLIQFQNNGVVDDSQLPKDRFSAERLKGVDSTLKIQPAKLEDSAVYLCASSQAGQGYSETQYFGPGTRLLVL.

The chain links TRBV7-9 to TRBJ2-5, with 9 bases identical to TRBD1. The CDR3 contains 16 residues. V was clipped by 4 bases and J by 4 bases; unmatched bases: 10. Per germline, CDR1 SEHNR and CDR2 FQNEAQ (reference sequence). In DNA, the CDR3 is TGTGCCAGCAGCTCGAGCTGGGACAGGGTTACAGAGACCCAGTACTTC. Translated, it gives CASSSSWDRVTETQYF.

This clone came up a few times. The V call is TRBV5-1, the J call TRBJ1-6; TRBD1 agrees at 8 bases. Germline loops: CDR1 SGHRS, CDR2 YFSETQ. This CDR3 has 15 residues. J was trimmed by 9 bases and V by 3 bases; bases with no gene match: 8. CDR3 coding DNA: TGCGCCAGCAGCTGGATTGGACAGGGTCGTTCACCCCTCCACTTT. As protein: CASSWIGQGRSPLHF.

The V call is TRBV7-9, the J call TRBJ1-2, with TRBD1 as a possible D gene (6 bases). Looked up from germline, CDR1 is SEHNR and CDR2 is FQNEAQ (reference sequence). This CDR3 region has 14 residues. Trimming took off 1 base at V and 7 bases at J, with 13 bases between the two ends. CDR3: CASSLEQGRGGYTF. The DNA of the CDR3 is TGTGCCAGCAGCTTAGAACAGGGAAGGGGTGGCTACACCTTC.

The genes are TRBV18 and TRBJ2-5; TRBD1 is a possible D gene (5 bases). CDR1 KGHSH and CDR2 LQKENI come from the germline V gene. The CDR3 length is 13 residues. Trimming shortened V by 2 bases and J by 5 bases, and 9 bases separated the two germline ends. The CDR3 here is CASSPSGLETQYF. The CDR3 DNA sequence: TGTGCCAGCTCACCATCAGGGTTGGAGACCCAGTACTTC.

The chain carries TRBV27 and TRBJ2-1, with TRBD2 matching 12 bases. The germline V gene has CDR1 MNHEY and CDR2 SMNVEV (reference sequence). V gave up 4 bases and J gave up 7 bases; unmatched junction bases: 11. This CDR3 has 17 amino acids. The CDR3 DNA sequence: TGTGCCAGCAGTTCCCCCCGACTAGCGGGAGCTAGAAATGAGCAGTTCTTC. Encoded protein: CASSSPRLAGARNEQFF.

The CDR3 coding sequence is TGTGCCAGCAGCCCTACAGGGCTCTACGAGCAGTACTTC. Translated, it gives CASSPTGLYEQYF. The rearrangement links TRBV7-6 to TRBJ2-7; D perhaps matches TRBD1 (6 bases). Trimming stripped 5 bases from V and 3 bases from J, with 11 bases between. Germline CDR1 reads SGHVS; CDR2 reads FNYEAQ. CDR3 length: 13 residues.

The chain employs TRBV19 and TRBJ1-4, with 8 bases fitting TRBD1. Unmatched junction bases numbered 12, after V lost 6 bases and J lost 6 bases. This CDR3 has 16 residues. The germline V gene has CDR1 LNHDA and CDR2 SQIVND (reference sequence). CDR3 nucleotide sequence: TGTGCCAGTAGCGCTCCGAACAGGGGGGGAGATGAAAAACTGTTTTTT. Translating gives CASSAPNRGGDEKLFF.

This chain joins TRBV28 and TRBJ1-1; a weak D match, TRBD1 (5 bases). Per the germline V gene, CDR1 is MDHEN and CDR2 is SYDVKM. The CDR3 totals 16 residues. V was trimmed by 5 bases and J by 3 bases, leaving 19 bases between them. The CDR3 spells CASSRQGARLYTEAFF. The CDR3 region has the DNA TGTGCCAGCAGTAGGCAGGGCGCGCGCTTATACACTGAAGCTTTCTTT.

The chain uses TRBV14 and TRBJ1-2; 10 positions match TRBD1. The germline gives CDR1 SGHDN, CDR2 FVKESK. This CDR3 comprises 17 residues. The V gene end was trimmed by 4 bases and the J gene end by 8 bases; junction bases not matched to a gene: 16. The CDR3, as DNA: TGTGCCAGCAGCCCAGATGACAGGGGGCTCGCACTTTCCGGCTACACCTTC. Its protein product is CASSPDDRGLALSGYTF.

This clone was observed once. The genes are TRBV28 and TRBJ1-4, with D perhaps TRBD1 (5 bases). V was cut by 1 base and J by 15 bases, with 15 bases left in between. The CDR3 covers 13 residues. CDR1 and CDR2 (germline): MDHEN, SYDVKM. In DNA, the CDR3 is TGTGCCAGCAGTTTATTAAGTCGACAGTTCTTGTTTTTT. It codes for CASSLLSRQFLFF.

This chain uses TRBV19 with TRBJ1-2; 10 bases match TRBD1. Unmatched junction bases numbered 5, after V lost 4 bases and J lost 0 bases. There are 16 residues in the CDR3. The germline CDR1 and CDR2 sequences are LNHDA and SQIVND (reference sequence). CDR3 nucleotides: TGTGCCAGTAGTACTCAAGGGACAGGGGCTAACTATGGCTACACCTTC. Its protein is CASSTQGTGANYGYTF.

This chain joins TRBV7-3 and TRBJ2-1, with 9 nucleotides matching TRBD2. Unmatched junction bases numbered 6, after V lost 4 bases and J lost 5 bases. CDR1 is SGHTA, CDR2 FQGTGA, per germline. The length of the CDR3 is 15 residues. This CDR3 is CASSWGAGGDNEQFF. DNA for the CDR3: TGTGCCAGCAGCTGGGGAGCGGGAGGAGACAATGAGCAGTTCTTC.

V and J are TRBV11-2 and TRBJ2-1; 7 nucleotides line up with TRBD1. The ends lost 3 bases at V and 0 bases at J; junction bases unmatched: 11. Germline V gives CDR1 SGHAT, CDR2 FQNNGV. The CDR3 consists of 18 residues. As DNA, the CDR3 is TGTGCCAGCAGCTTTCGCAGGTTGAGGGGGCGCTCCTACAATGAGCAGTTCTTC. It translates to CASSFRRLRGRSYNEQFF.

The chain carries TRBV18 and TRBJ2-2, with a possible D match to TRBD1 (5 bases). The germline gives CDR1 KGHSH, CDR2 LQKENI. V shed 4 bases and J shed 2 bases, with 8 bases lying between them. The CDR3 runs 14 residues. CDR3 DNA: TGTGCCAGCTCACTTGACAGCAACACCGGGGAGCTGTTTTTT. Protein: CASSLDSNTGELFF.

This chain connects TRBV28 to TRBJ2-7, with TRBD1 matching 11 bases. The CDR3 is 14 amino acids. The V gene's germline CDR1 is MDHEN and CDR2 SYDVKM. The ends lost 6 bases at V and 7 bases at J; junction bases unmatched: 8. The CDR3 protein is CASRDRGRGFEQYF. As DNA, the CDR3 is TGTGCCAGCAGGGACAGGGGGCGCGGGTTTGAGCAGTACTTC.

The chain recombines TRBV6-2 or TRBV6-3 with TRBJ2-7; D not resolved. The CDR3 runs to 14 residues. In germline, CDR1 is MNHEY, CDR2 SVGEGT. Trimming cost V 2 bases and J 5 bases, with 13 bases left between them. DNA of the CDR3: TGTGCCAGCAGTTACCGGAGTCTTATGCACGAGCAGTACTTC. Amino acid sequence: CASSYRSLMHEQYF.

The V and J genes are TRBV5-6 and TRBJ1-4; 7 bases map to TRBD1. The V gene end was trimmed by 0 bases and the J gene end by 7 bases; junction bases not matched to a gene: 9. The CDR3 length is 16 residues. The germline V gene encodes CDR1 SGHDT and CDR2 YYEEEE. The CDR3 DNA sequence: TGTGCCAGCAGCTTGGATGGCCAGGGGGGAAGTGAAAAACTGTTTTTT. Protein: CASSLDGQGGSEKLFF.

V usage is TRBV18 and J usage is TRBJ2-7, with 7 bases aligning to TRBD2. Germline values: CDR1 KGHSH, CDR2 LQKENI. With V trimmed by 0 bases and J by 0 bases, 5 bases remained unmatched. CDR3 size: 16 residues. For the CDR3, the DNA is TGTGCCAGCTCACCACCGGGCGGGGGAGGCTCCTACGAGCAGTACTTC. Its protein is CASSPPGGGGSYEQYF.

The chain is built from TRBV10-3 and TRBJ1-2; 10 bases map to TRBD1. The CDR3 length is 13 residues. Germline-derived CDR1 and CDR2 are ENHRY and SYGVKD. Trimming at V came to 5 bases and at J to 11 bases, leaving 8 bases not matched to a gene. CDR3 in amino acids: CAISFGQGDRYTF. The CDR3 nucleotides read TGTGCCATCAGTTTTGGACAGGGGGATCGATACACCTTC.

This clone was detected only a few times. This rearrangement joins TRBV23-1 to TRBJ2-7; possible D gene TRBD1, 5 bases. TRBV23-1 is identified as an open reading frame with a role that is uncertain. V dropped 2 bases and J dropped 1 base, with 15 bases sitting between them. There are 16 residues in the CDR3. The CDR3 is CASSQVAQGPSYEQYF. CDR3 DNA sequence: TGCGCCAGCAGTCAAGTAGCCCAGGGTCCTTCCTACGAGCAGTACTTC.

The chain joins TRBV18 to TRBJ2-7; D is perhaps TRBD2 (6 bases). The CDR3 covers 16 residues. Germline V lookup: CDR1 KGHSH, CDR2 LQKENI. V lost 3 bases, J lost 3 bases, and 18 bases lay in between. In DNA form, the CDR3 reads TGTGCCAGCTCACCGGGAGAGCGGGTTAGGGACTACGAGCAGTACTTC. Encoded protein: CASSPGERVRDYEQYF.

This chain connects TRBV7-8 to TRBJ2-7, with 8 bases fitting TRBD1. V gave up 1 base and J gave up 3 bases; unmatched junction bases: 20. Germline V gene data show CDR1 as SGHVS and CDR2 as FQNEAQ. The CDR3 loop spans 20 amino acids. The CDR3 protein is CASSLGQGAVTGTLGYEQYF. The CDR3 bases are TGTGCCAGCAGCTTAGGTCAGGGGGCCGTTACGGGAACTCTAGGCTACGAGCAGTACTTC.

The V gene is TRBV24-1, the J gene TRBJ2-1; TRBD2 aligns across 8 bases. Trimming took 1 base from V and 9 from J; bases not matched to a gene: 4. The CDR3 consists of 14 residues. Per germline, CDR1 KGHDR and CDR2 SFDVKD. This CDR3 is CATSDLLSGIEQFF. The CDR3, as DNA: TGTGCCACCAGTGATTTACTTAGCGGGATTGAGCAGTTCTTC.